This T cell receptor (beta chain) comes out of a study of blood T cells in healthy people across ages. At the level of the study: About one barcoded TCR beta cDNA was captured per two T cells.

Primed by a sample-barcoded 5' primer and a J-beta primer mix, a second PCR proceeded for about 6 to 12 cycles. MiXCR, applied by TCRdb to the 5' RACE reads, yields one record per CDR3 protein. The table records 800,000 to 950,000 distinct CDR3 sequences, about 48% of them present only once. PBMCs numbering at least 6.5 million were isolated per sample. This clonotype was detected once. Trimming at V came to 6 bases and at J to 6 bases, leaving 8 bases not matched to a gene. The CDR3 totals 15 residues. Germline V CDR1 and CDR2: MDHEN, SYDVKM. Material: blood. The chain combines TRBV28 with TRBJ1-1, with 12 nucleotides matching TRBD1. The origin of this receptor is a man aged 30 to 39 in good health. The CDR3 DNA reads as TGTGCCAGCAGGCCCGGGACAGGGGGCGCGTCTGAAGCTTTCTTT. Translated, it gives CASRPGTGGASEAFF.